This is a list of T cell receptor beta chains from one sample in a study of glioma-infiltrating T cells. Via MiXCR, TCRdb re-called the multiplex PCR reads, giving one row per CDR3 protein. There are 100,000 to 150,000 distinct CDR3 sequences in the sample; about 25% occur only once, and around a quarter lies in the top ten. Sequenced material: glioma tissue, nonneoplastic brain tissue, or PBMCs (not recorded which). Receptors originate from a human donor with low-grade glioma or glioblastoma, undergoing nonglioma brain surgery, or in good health (not recorded which). Both conserved end residues are part of each CDR3. A D gene is named only where the DNA matches it firmly. Clone size is given for some rows only: seen once, a few or many times, or a class if the clone is expanded.

j_gene: TRBJ1-5
v_gene: TRBV7-2
abundance: many
len: 16
d_gene: NA
CDR3aa: CASSPSSDYSNQPQHF
CDR3nt: TGTGCCAGCAGTCCCAGCAGCGATTATAGCAATCAGCCCCAGCATTTT

j_gene: TRBJ2-2
v_gene: TRBV2
abundance: NA
len: 16
d_gene: NA
CDR3aa: CASSWTAQPNTGELFF
CDR3nt: TGTGCCAGCAGTTGGACAGCCCAACCTAACACCGGGGAGCTGTTTTTT

j_gene: TRBJ2-1
v_gene: TRBV7-9
abundance: few
len: 16
d_gene: NA
CDR3aa: CASSFVPGLSSTEQFF
CDR3nt: TGTGCCAGCAGCTTCGTCCCGGGACTTTCCTCTACGGAGCAGTTCTTC

j_gene: TRBJ2-2
v_gene: TRBV4-2
abundance: few
len: 17
d_gene: TRBD2
CDR3aa: CASSQDRGTSWAGELFF
CDR3nt: TGTGCCAGCAGCCAAGATCGGGGGACTAGTTGGGCCGGGGAGCTGTTTTTT

j_gene: TRBJ1-5
v_gene: TRBV18
abundance: NA
len: 15
d_gene: NA
CDR3aa: CARSPYDQGSQPQHF
CDR3nt: TGTGCCAGATCACCTTATGATCAGGGTTCTCAGCCCCAGCATTTT

j_gene: TRBJ2-5
v_gene: TRBV3-1
abundance: few
len: 17
d_gene: TRBD2
CDR3aa: CASSLGGLAKTQETQYF
CDR3nt: TGTGCCAGCAGCTTGGGGGGACTAGCGAAAACTCAAGAGACCCAGTACTTC

j_gene: TRBJ1-5
v_gene: TRBV7-2
abundance: few
len: 14
d_gene: TRBD1
CDR3aa: CASSGRGRGQPQHF
CDR3nt: TGTGCCAGCAGCGGCAGGGGGCGGGGTCAGCCCCAGCATTTT

j_gene: TRBJ2-3
v_gene: TRBV24-1
abundance: NA
len: 14
d_gene: NA
CDR3aa: CATSVGQLTDTQYF
CDR3nt: TGTGCCACCAGTGTTGGGCAGCTCACAGATACGCAGTATTTT

j_gene: TRBJ2-1
v_gene: TRBV7-6
abundance: NA
len: 15
d_gene: TRBD1
CDR3aa: CASSLVRGIFDEQFF
CDR3nt: TGTGCCAGCAGCTTAGTCAGGGGGATCTTCGATGAGCAGTTCTTC

j_gene: TRBJ2-1
v_gene: TRBV5-1
abundance: NA
len: 16
d_gene: TRBD2
CDR3aa: CASSPGRLAGDNEQFF
CDR3nt: TGCGCCAGCAGCCCTGGGCGACTAGCGGGGGACAATGAGCAGTTCTTC

j_gene: TRBJ2-3
v_gene: TRBV28
abundance: many
len: 15
d_gene: TRBD1
CDR3aa: CASSLDRESTDTQYF
CDR3nt: TGTGCCAGCAGCCTGGACAGGGAGAGCACAGATACGCAGTATTTT

j_gene: TRBJ1-3
v_gene: TRBV7-9
abundance: NA
len: 13
d_gene: NA
CDR3aa: CASSPPSWNTIYF
CDR3nt: TGTGCCAGCAGCCCACCGAGCTGGAACACCATATATTTT

j_gene: TRBJ1-1
v_gene: TRBV30
abundance: few
len: 10
d_gene: NA
CDR3aa: CAWKVVEAFF
CDR3nt: TGTGCCTGGAAGGTCGTTGAAGCTTTCTTT

j_gene: TRBJ2-1
v_gene: TRBV28
abundance: many
len: 12
d_gene: NA
CDR3aa: CASGERSREQFF
CDR3nt: TGTGCCAGCGGGGAGAGGTCCCGTGAGCAGTTCTTC

j_gene: TRBJ1-1
v_gene: TRBV2
abundance: NA
len: 13
d_gene: NA
CDR3aa: CASSGNWGTEAFF
CDR3nt: TGTGCCAGCAGTGGGAATTGGGGCACTGAAGCTTTCTTT

j_gene: TRBJ2-1
v_gene: TRBV13
abundance: NA
len: 16
d_gene: NA
CDR3aa: CATGSWGGARYNEQFF
CDR3nt: TGTGCCACCGGGTCCTGGGGGGGGGCCAGGTACAATGAGCAGTTCTTC

j_gene: TRBJ1-1
v_gene: TRBV6-1
abundance: few
len: 16
d_gene: TRBD1
CDR3aa: CASSRSGTGARERAFF
CDR3nt: TGTGCCAGCAGCCGATCCGGGACAGGCGCCCGGGAGAGGGCTTTCTTT